The 15 T cell receptor beta chains listed next were all sequenced from one sample in a study of metastatic and nonmetastatic thyroid tumors. Thyroid surgery had not been preceded by any treatment in any patient. TCRdb re-analyzed the PCR reads through MiXCR. The sample records around 26,000 clones, approximately 15% being singletons. The sequenced sample was blood. These receptors were collected from a female donor with papillary thyroid cancer or a benign thyroid nodule (not recorded which). Some clones in this sample may be carry-over from other donors' samples.

The sample holds many counts of this clone. This chain uses TRBV28 with TRBJ1-5; no reliable D call. V lost 6 bases to trimming and J lost 9 bases, with 21 bases between them. Germline lookup yields CDR1 MDHEN and CDR2 SYDVKM. This CDR3 comprises 15 residues. CDR3 sequence (DNA): TGTGCCAGCAGCCCTTCGGTCGGGCCCCAACTGCCCCAGCATTTT. As protein: CASSPSVGPQLPQHF.

This clone was detected many times. The rearrangement uses TRBV5-1 and TRBJ1-6; D is uncertain. V dropped 0 bases and J dropped 0 bases, with 10 bases sitting between them. Germline CDR1 SGHRS, CDR2 YFSETQ. CDR3 length: 17 residues. The CDR3 spells CASSLVPRTSYNSPLHF. CDR3 bases: TGCGCCAGCAGCTTGGTTCCCAGGACCTCCTATAATTCACCCCTCCACTTT. The variable domain in full, with the rest retrieved from reference TRBV5-1 and TRBJ1-6, is KAGVTQTPRYLIKTRGQQVTLSCSPISGHRSVSWYQQTPGQGLQFLFEYFSETQRNKGNFPGRFSGRQFSNSRSEMNVSTLELGDSALYLCASSLVPRTSYNSPLHFGNGTRLTVT.

This clone was recorded many times. The chain has TRBV19 and TRBJ2-1; 10 bases agree with TRBD1. CDR1 is LNHDA, CDR2 SQIVND, per germline (reference sequence). V was clipped by 0 bases and J by 1 base; unmatched bases: 15. CDR3 length: 21 amino acids. The CDR3 loop is CASSIESKGQGTRGSYNEQFF. CDR3 coding DNA: TGTGCCAGTAGTATAGAATCGAAGGGACAGGGGACCCGAGGGTCCTACAATGAGCAGTTCTTC.

This clone was observed at least ten times. J is TRBJ2-1 and V is TRBV6-1; maybe TRBD1 (6 bases). CDR1 and CDR2 from the germline V gene are MNHNS and SASEGT. The CDR3 is 15 residues long. V lost 5 bases and J 8 bases, leaving 19 bases between the germline ends. The CDR3 region is CASSYRASGNDEQFF. The CDR3 DNA follows: TGTGCCAGCAGTTACAGGGCTTCCGGTAATGATGAGCAGTTCTTC.

The V call is TRBV9, the J call TRBJ1-2; no clear D. Germline loops: CDR1 SGDLS, CDR2 YYNGEE. Trimming left V 0 bases short and J 0 bases short, with 9 bases between. The CDR3 extends over 15 amino acids. CDR3 nucleotide sequence: TGTGCCAGCAGCGTAGTGCCGGAAACTAACTATGGCTACACCTTC. Translating it yields CASSVVPETNYGYTF.

The chain couples TRBV28 to TRBJ1-2; D is ambiguous. There are 14 residues in the CDR3. The ends were cut back, 10 bases at V and 2 bases at J, with 17 bases in the middle. CDR1 is MDHEN, CDR2 SYDVKM, per germline. In DNA, the CDR3 is TGTGCCATCTCTATGGTTGGAGACAACTATGGCTACACCTTC. Encoded protein: CAISMVGDNYGYTF.

The rearrangement links TRBV7-3 to TRBJ2-7; D unclear. The CDR3 runs to 13 residues. Germline CDR1 SGHTA, CDR2 FQGTGA. V dropped 0 bases and J dropped 9 bases, with 12 bases sitting between them. The CDR3 DNA sequence: TGTGCCAGCAGCTTAACGTCGGTTACCGGGCAGTACTTC. As protein: CASSLTSVTGQYF.

This clone has a count of ten or more. This chain links TRBV28 with TRBJ1-5, with D tentatively TRBD1 (6 bases). Between the trimmed V and J ends, which lost 3 bases and 5 bases, there was a span of 17 bases. Germline loops: CDR1 MDHEN, CDR2 SYDVKM. The length of the CDR3 is 16 residues. The CDR3 protein is CASSLAYRVEDQPQHF. In DNA, the CDR3 is TGTGCCAGCAGTTTGGCATACAGGGTAGAGGATCAGCCCCAGCATTTT.

This clone was recorded many times. V and J are TRBV6-1 and TRBJ1-1; weak D call: TRBD1 (6 bases). CDR1 is MNHNS and CDR2 is SASEGT in the germline V gene. Trimming removed 7 bases at V and 4 bases at J, with 13 bases between. This CDR3 has 13 amino acids. CDR3 region: CASTPGGATEAFF. The DNA of the CDR3 is TGTGCCAGCACCCCGGGGGGGGCCACTGAAGCTTTCTTT.

The V and J genes are TRBV4-1 and TRBJ1-2; D is possibly TRBD1 (6 bases). Between the trimmed V and J ends, which lost 0 bases and 5 bases, there was a span of 13 bases. Germline lookup yields CDR1 MGHRA and CDR2 YSYEKL. CDR3 size: 15 residues. This CDR3 reads CASSQEKGGSYGYTF. The CDR3 DNA reads TGCGCCAGCAGCCAAGAGAAAGGGGGGTCATATGGCTACACCTTC.

The chain employs TRBV28 and TRBJ2-5; a possible D gene is TRBD1 (5 bases). The V gene lost 5 bases and the J gene lost 3 bases, with 16 bases spanning the gap. The germline CDR1 and CDR2 sequences are MDHEN and SYDVKM. The CDR3 length is 15 residues. The CDR3 sequence: CASSEQAWYKETQYF. The CDR3 DNA reads TGTGCCAGCAGTGAACAGGCCTGGTACAAAGAGACCCAGTACTTC.

A note on this clone: One end of the junction fails to match germline, which may point to a read error. V usage is TRBV14 and J usage is TRBJ2-7; 7 bases are a match to TRBD1. CDR3 length equals 13 residues. Looked up from germline, CDR1 is SGHDN and CDR2 is FVKESK. CDR3 coding DNA: TGTGCGAGCAGCCCGACAGGGTCCAACGAGCACTACTTC. Its protein is CASSPTGSNEHYF.

This clone appeared many times. The V call is TRBV19, the J call TRBJ1-6; D call uncertain. Per germline, CDR1 LNHDA and CDR2 SQIVND (reference sequence). The CDR3 loop spans 14 amino acids. The V and J ends lost 4 bases and 6 bases respectively, with 10 bases between them. The CDR3: CASSKSTVNSPLHF. The CDR3 DNA sequence: TGTGCCAGTAGTAAATCCACCGTTAATTCACCCCTCCACTTT.

This clone was seen at least ten times. The V and J genes are TRBV20-1 and TRBJ2-7; 10 nucleotides match TRBD2. This CDR3 has 12 residues. The germline V gene has CDR1 DFQATT and CDR2 SNEGSKA (reference sequence). CDR3 DNA sequence: TGCTCCCTCCTAGCGGGAGTGGGCGAGCAGTACTTC. The encoded protein is CSLLAGVGEQYF.

This clone was recorded many times. The chain uses TRBV18 and TRBJ1-1; D gene uncertain. With 3 bases removed from V and 1 base from J, the gap between germline ends came to 15 bases. This CDR3 spans 16 amino acids. Germline-derived CDR1 and CDR2 are KGHSH and LQKENI. CDR3 nucleotides: TGTGCCAGCTCACCGGTATCCGTGGTCGGGAACACTGAAGCTTTCTTT. This gives the protein CASSPVSVVGNTEAFF.